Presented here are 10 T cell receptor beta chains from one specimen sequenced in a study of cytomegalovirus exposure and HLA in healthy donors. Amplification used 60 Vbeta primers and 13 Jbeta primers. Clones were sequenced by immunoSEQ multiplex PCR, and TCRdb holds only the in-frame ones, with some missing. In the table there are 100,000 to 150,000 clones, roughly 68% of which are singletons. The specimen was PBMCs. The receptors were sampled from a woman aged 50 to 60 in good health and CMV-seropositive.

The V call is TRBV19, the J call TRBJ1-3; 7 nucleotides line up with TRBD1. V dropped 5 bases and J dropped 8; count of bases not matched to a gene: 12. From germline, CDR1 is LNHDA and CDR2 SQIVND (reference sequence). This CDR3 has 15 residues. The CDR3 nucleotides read TGTGCCAGTAGTCCACAGGGGAAGTTCGGGGACACCATATATTTT. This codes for CASSPQGKFGDTIYF.

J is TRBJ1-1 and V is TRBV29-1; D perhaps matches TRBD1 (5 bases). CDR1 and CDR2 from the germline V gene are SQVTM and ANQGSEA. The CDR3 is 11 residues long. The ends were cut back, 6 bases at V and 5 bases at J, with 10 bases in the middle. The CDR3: CSVGGGTEAFF. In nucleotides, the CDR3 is TGCAGCGTGGGGGGGGGAACTGAAGCTTTCTTT.

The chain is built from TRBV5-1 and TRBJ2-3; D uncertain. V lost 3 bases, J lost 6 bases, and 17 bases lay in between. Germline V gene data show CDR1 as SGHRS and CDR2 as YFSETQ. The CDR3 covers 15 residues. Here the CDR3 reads CASSYRSPRVDTQYF. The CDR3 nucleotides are TGCGCCAGCAGCTACCGCTCGCCGCGAGTGGATACGCAGTATTTT. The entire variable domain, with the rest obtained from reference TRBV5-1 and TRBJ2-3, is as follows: KAGVTQTPRYLIKTRGQQVTLSCSPISGHRSVSWYQQTPGQGLQFLFEYFSETQRNKGNFPGRFSGRQFSNSRSEMNVSTLELGDSALYLCASSYRSPRVDTQYFGPGTRLTVL.

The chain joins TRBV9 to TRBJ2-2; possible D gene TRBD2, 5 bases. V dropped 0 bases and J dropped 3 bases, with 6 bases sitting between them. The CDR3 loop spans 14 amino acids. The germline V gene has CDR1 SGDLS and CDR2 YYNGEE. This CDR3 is CASSVGEYTGELFF. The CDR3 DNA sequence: TGTGCCAGCAGCGTAGGGGAGTACACCGGGGAGCTGTTTTTT. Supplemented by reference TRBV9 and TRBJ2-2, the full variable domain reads DSGVTQTPKHLITATGQRVTLRCSPRSGDLSVYWYQQSLDQGLQFLIQYYNGEERAKGNILERFSAQQFPDLHSELNLSSLELGDSALYFCASSVGEYTGELFFGEGSRLTVL.

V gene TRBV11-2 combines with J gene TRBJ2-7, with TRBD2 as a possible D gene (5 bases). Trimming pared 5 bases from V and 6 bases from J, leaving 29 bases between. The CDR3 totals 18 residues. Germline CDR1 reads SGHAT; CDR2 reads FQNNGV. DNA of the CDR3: TGTGCCAGCAGCGGACTTCTCACCCCCCGATCTATCCCCCCCGAGCAGTACTTC. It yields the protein CASSGLLTPRSIPPEQYF.

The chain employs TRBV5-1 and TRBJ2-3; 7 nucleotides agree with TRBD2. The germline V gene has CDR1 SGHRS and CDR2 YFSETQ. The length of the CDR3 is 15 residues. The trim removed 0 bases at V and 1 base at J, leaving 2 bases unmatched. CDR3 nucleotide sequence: TGCGCCAGCAGCTTGGAGAGCGGGGGCACAGATACGCAGTATTTT. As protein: CASSLESGGTDTQYF.

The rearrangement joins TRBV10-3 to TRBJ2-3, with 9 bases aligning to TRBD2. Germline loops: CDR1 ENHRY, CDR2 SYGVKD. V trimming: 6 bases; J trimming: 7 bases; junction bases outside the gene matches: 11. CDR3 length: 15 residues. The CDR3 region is CAISFSSGEGNTQYF. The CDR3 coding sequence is TGTGCCATCAGCTTTTCTAGCGGGGAAGGGAATACGCAGTATTTT.

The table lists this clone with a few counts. Here the CDR3 reads CASSDSSSGVGRGQFF. The CDR3 DNA reads TGTGCCAGCAGTGACTCGTCTAGCGGGGTAGGGAGAGGGCAGTTCTTC. This chain links TRBV6-4 with TRBJ2-1; TRBD2 matches 9 bases. Germline trimming cut 0 bases from V and 12 bases from J; bases unmatched to any gene: 12. Germline V gives CDR1 MRHNA, CDR2 SNTAGT. There are 16 residues in the CDR3.

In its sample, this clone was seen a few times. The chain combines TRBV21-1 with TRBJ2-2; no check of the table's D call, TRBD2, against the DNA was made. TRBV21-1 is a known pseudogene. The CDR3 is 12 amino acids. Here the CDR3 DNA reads TGTGCCAGCAGTGTACTAGCCGGGGAGCTGTTTTTT. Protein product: CASSVLAGELFF.

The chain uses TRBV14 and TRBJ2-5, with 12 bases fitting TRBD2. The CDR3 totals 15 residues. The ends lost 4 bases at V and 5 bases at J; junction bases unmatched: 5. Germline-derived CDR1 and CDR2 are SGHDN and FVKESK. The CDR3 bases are TGTGCCAGCAGCCCACTAGCGGGGGGAGCCGAGACCCAGTACTTC. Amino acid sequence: CASSPLAGGAETQYF.